The next 27 T cell receptor beta chains were all read from a single sample in a study of Tregs in tolerant kidney transplant recipients. Related graft donors supplied nonmyeloablative bone marrow transplants, and mixed chimerism was transient. Here immunoSEQ multiplex PCR was the method, and the copy in TCRdb shows in-frame clones only, minus some. The top ten clones hold 20% to 30% of a sample with approximately 20,000 clones, 65% to 85% of them seen once. This material consisted of CD8+ T cells from blood (PBMCs), taken 6 months after the transplant. These receptors all stem from a human patient who received a combined kidney and bone marrow transplant. Some T cells may have originated in the graft donor.

The chain joins TRBV9 to TRBJ1-1; D possibly corresponds to TRBD1 (5 bases). This CDR3 is built from 14 residues. Per the germline V gene, CDR1 is SGDLS and CDR2 is YYNGEE. V shed 3 bases and J shed 6 bases, with 15 bases lying between them. The CDR3 DNA follows: TGTGCCAGCAGCGGAGGGACTATGGGCCCTGAAGCTTTCTTT. The encoded protein is CASSGGTMGPEAFF.

J is TRBJ2-3 and V is TRBV27; no definite D call. CDR3 length equals 12 residues. CDR1 and CDR2 from the germline V gene are MNHEY and SMNVEV (reference sequence). Trimming removed 5 bases at V and 3 bases at J, with 6 bases between. CDR3 nucleotides: TGTGCCAGCAGTCCCCAAACAGATACGCAGTATTTT. As protein: CASSPQTDTQYF.

The chain links TRBV7-9 to TRBJ2-3; D is uncertain. The CDR3 has 15 residues. The V end lost 8 bases, the J end lost 3 bases, and 18 bases lay between the germline ends. In germline, CDR1 is SEHNR, CDR2 FQNEAQ (reference sequence). The CDR3, as DNA: TGTGCCAGCGAGGAGTCTGGGTTATTTACAGATACGCAGTATTTT. Amino acids: CASEESGLFTDTQYF.

The chain has TRBV19 and TRBJ2-5; 8 bases match TRBD1. The J call may be in error: the DNA end matches TRBJ2-7 better. The CDR3 runs to 13 residues. Germline V gives CDR1 LNHDA, CDR2 SQIVND (reference sequence). The CDR3, as DNA: TGTGCCAGTAGTTATGGACAGGGCCACGAGCAGTACTTC. Its protein product is CASSYGQGHEQYF.

V gene TRBV2 combines with J gene TRBJ1-1; D is unclear. The CDR3 extends over 15 amino acids. The ends were cut back, 7 bases at V and 5 bases at J, with 20 bases in the middle. Germline V gives CDR1 SNHLY, CDR2 FYNNEI. The CDR3 DNA sequence: TGTGCCAGCACCCCGCGGGGTGGTGTCAGGACTGAAGCTTTCTTT. Translated, it gives CASTPRGGVRTEAFF.

Points on this clone: The junction and the germline gene differ at one end; a read error may be behind it. The chain employs TRBV4-1 and TRBJ2-3, with 8 bases lining up with TRBD2. Germline V lookup: CDR1 MGHRA, CDR2 YSYEKL. The CDR3 totals 15 residues. CDR3 protein: CASSRLAGGTDTQYF. CDR3 sequence (DNA): TGTGCCAGCAGCCGCCTAGCGGGTGGCACAGATACGCAGTATTTT.

This clone turned up a few times. The CDR3 nucleotides are TGTGCCATCAGTCGATATATCCCGTGGACAGGGGAATCCTATGGCTACACCTTC. Translation gives CAISRYIPWTGESYGYTF. This sequence joins TRBV10-3 and TRBJ1-2; 9 bases match TRBD1. CDR3 length: 18 amino acids. Losses at the gene ends were 5 bases for V and 4 bases for J; bases not matched to a gene: 17. From germline, CDR1 is ENHRY and CDR2 SYGVKD.

This chain connects TRBV7-9 to TRBJ2-7, with TRBD1 as a possible D gene (5 bases). V lost 1 base and J 0 bases, leaving 7 bases between the germline ends. The CDR3 covers 14 residues. Germline lookup yields CDR1 SEHNR and CDR2 FQNEAQ (reference sequence). CDR3 nucleotides: TGTGCCAGCAGCTTAGTAGGGGACTCCTACGAGCAGTACTTC. This encodes CASSLVGDSYEQYF. The variable domain in full, completed from reference TRBV7-9 and TRBJ2-7, reads DTGVSQNPRHKITKRGQNVTFRCDPISEHNRLYWYRQTLGQGPEFLTYFQNEAQLEKSRLLSDRFSAERPKGSFSTLEIQRTEQGDSAMYLCASSLVGDSYEQYFGPGTRLTVT.

The chain is built from TRBV4-3 and TRBJ1-1, with D hard to call. CDR1 and CDR2 from the germline V gene are LGHNA and YSLEER. V was pared by 0 bases and J by 4 bases, with 9 bases between. This CDR3 spans 14 amino acids. The CDR3 is CASSQEISLTEAFF. CDR3 in DNA: TGCGCCAGCAGCCAAGAAATAAGCCTCACTGAAGCTTTCTTT.

The V call is TRBV29-1, the J call TRBJ2-3; TRBD2 matches 7 bases. V lost 7 bases, J lost 4 bases, and 8 bases stayed unmatched. This CDR3 comprises 13 residues. Germline V gene sequence: CDR1 SQVTM, CDR2 ANQGSEA. The CDR3 nucleotides read TGCAGCGAATCCGCGGGAGAGGCAGATACGCAGTATTTT. This codes for CSESAGEADTQYF.

The gene calls are TRBV9 and TRBJ2-5, with TRBD1 identical over 8 bases. Germline V gives CDR1 SGDLS, CDR2 YYNGEE. Trimming took 4 bases from V and 1 from J; bases not matched to a gene: 3. There are 14 residues in the CDR3. CDR3 protein: CASSRQGSQETQYF. For the CDR3, the DNA is TGTGCCAGCAGCCGACAGGGGTCCCAAGAGACCCAGTACTTC.

The chain recombines TRBV7-9 with TRBJ2-1, with 10 bases matching TRBD2. The CDR3 has 15 residues. The germline V gene has CDR1 SEHNR and CDR2 FQNEAQ (reference sequence). Trimming took 5 bases from V and 7 from J; bases not matched to a gene: 8. The CDR3 is CASSPLAGVWNEQFF. CDR3 coding DNA: TGTGCCAGCAGCCCTCTAGCGGGAGTATGGAATGAGCAGTTCTTC.

The chain carries TRBV19 and TRBJ2-1, with 10 bases aligning to TRBD2. J gave up 4 bases and V 1 base, and 4 bases lay outside the gene matches. CDR1 is LNHDA, CDR2 SQIVND, per germline (reference sequence). The CDR3 sequence is 16 residues long. The CDR3 bases are TGTGCCAGTAGTATAGGGAGCGGGAGGGGTTACAATGAGCAGTTCTTC. It yields the protein CASSIGSGRGYNEQFF.

The chain employs TRBV28 and TRBJ2-5; weak D call: TRBD2 (6 bases). CDR3 length equals 18 residues. Trimming pared 3 bases from V and 1 base from J, leaving 21 bases between. Germline V gives CDR1 MDHEN, CDR2 SYDVKM. CDR3 bases: TGTGCCAGCAGTTTTTCCCCGGGAGAGGGATCTGCCCAAGAGACCCAGTACTTC. Its protein is CASSFSPGEGSAQETQYF.

V gene TRBV27 combines with J gene TRBJ2-5; 9 bases fit TRBD2. The CDR3 is made up of 15 amino acids. Germline assignment: CDR1 MNHEY and CDR2 SMNVEV (reference sequence). J gave up 5 bases and V 1 base, and 5 bases lay outside the gene matches. Written as DNA, the CDR3 is TGTGCCAGCAGTTTATTGGGGCTAGCGGGGGAGACCCAGTACTTC. Residues: CASSLLGLAGETQYF.

V and J are TRBV11-3 and TRBJ2-4, with D perhaps matching TRBD1 (5 bases). CDR3 size: 15 residues. V was trimmed by 2 bases and J by 1 base, leaving 9 bases between them. In germline, CDR1 is SGHNT, CDR2 YENEEA. CDR3 sequence reads: CASSLIRDAKNIQYF. For the CDR3, the DNA is TGTGCCAGCAGCTTAATCAGGGATGCCAAAAACATTCAGTACTTC.

This chain links TRBV23-1 with TRBJ2-1; tentatively, D is TRBD1 (6 bases). TRBV23-1 is classed as an ORF, of uncertain function. The ends were cut back, 8 bases at V and 6 bases at J, with 14 bases in the middle. The CDR3 sequence is 13 residues long. The CDR3 is CASVTDSPNEQFF. CDR3 nucleotide sequence: TGCGCCAGCGTTACGGACAGTCCCAATGAGCAGTTCTTC.

The chain has TRBV29-1 and TRBJ2-2, with D possibly being TRBD1 (6 bases). V lost 4 bases and J 2 bases, leaving 14 bases between the germline ends. Germline loops: CDR1 SQVTM, CDR2 ANQGSEA. This CDR3 has 15 residues. The CDR3 nucleotides are TGCAGCGTTGTTGACGGGACAATCAACACCGGGGAGCTGTTTTTT. This sequence encodes CSVVDGTINTGELFF.

V usage is TRBV27 and J usage is TRBJ2-1, with 10 bases that match TRBD2. The CDR3 covers 15 residues. Germline V gives CDR1 MNHEY, CDR2 SMNVEV (reference sequence). The V segment lost 7 bases and the J segment 3 bases; nucleotides outside the gene matches: 6. This chain's CDR3 is CASIPSGGVYNEQFF. DNA for the CDR3: TGTGCCAGCATCCCTAGCGGGGGAGTCTACAATGAGCAGTTCTTC.

CDR3 nucleotides: TGTGCCAGCAGCTTAAGAGACAGGGAAATAACTGAAGCTTTCTTT. It translates to CASSLRDREITEAFF. V gene TRBV11-3 combines with J gene TRBJ1-1, with 7 positions matching TRBD1. Germline V gene sequence: CDR1 SGHNT, CDR2 YENEEA. The CDR3 runs to 15 residues. With 2 bases clipped from V and 5 bases from J, the junction kept 8 bases outside the gene matches.

The rearrangement links TRBV5-4 to TRBJ2-5; the D gene is possibly TRBD2 (7 bases). Between the trimmed V and J ends, which lost 4 bases and 0 bases, there was a span of 25 bases. This CDR3 spans 19 amino acids. The germline V gene encodes CDR1 SGHNT and CDR2 YYREEE (reference sequence). DNA of the CDR3: TGTGCCAGCAGCCACGTCCCACCTTTGGCGGGGGCCTACCAAGAGACCCAGTACTTC. Translating gives CASSHVPPLAGAYQETQYF.

The CDR3 DNA is TGTGCCAGCAGCTTATATCCCAGCGGGGATACGCAGTATTTT. Encoded protein: CASSLYPSGDTQYF. The chain combines TRBV7-3 with TRBJ2-3; D perhaps matches TRBD2 (6 bases). Germline CDR1 SGHTA, CDR2 FQGTGA. This CDR3 region has 14 residues. V lost 2 bases and J lost 6, with 12 bases in between.

The gene calls are TRBV11-2 and TRBJ2-1; 10 bases align to TRBD2. CDR3 size: 16 residues. Germline V gives CDR1 SGHAT, CDR2 FQNNGV. After removal of 6 bases from V and 4 bases from J, the junction contained 9 bases not matched to a gene. The CDR3 region is CASSPSSGRQYNEQFF. The CDR3 DNA follows: TGTGCCAGCAGTCCATCTAGCGGGAGACAATACAATGAGCAGTTCTTC.

The rearrangement joins TRBV19 to TRBJ1-4, with unresolved D. The CDR3 runs 10 residues. Trimming removed 5 bases from V and 12 bases from J, with 7 bases in between. In germline, CDR1 is LNHDA, CDR2 SQIVND (reference sequence). The CDR3 sequence: CASSGGELFF. CDR3 bases: TGTGCCAGTAGTGGCGGAGAACTGTTTTTT.

The V and J genes are TRBV7-9 and TRBJ2-7; perhaps TRBD2 as D (6 bases). The V end lost 1 base, the J end lost 5 bases, and 12 bases lay between the germline ends. Germline V lookup: CDR1 SEHNR, CDR2 FQNEAQ (reference sequence). The CDR3 totals 14 residues. CDR3 residues: CASSLVLAADEQYF. The CDR3 region has the DNA TGTGCCAGCAGCTTAGTACTAGCAGCGGACGAGCAGTACTTC.

This clone occurred once. This rearrangement joins TRBV5-1 to TRBJ2-1, with D hard to call. V was shortened by 1 base and J by 1 base, with 12 bases between the two germline ends. Germline V lookup: CDR1 SGHRS, CDR2 YFSETQ. The CDR3 has 16 residues. DNA for the CDR3: TGCGCCAGCAGCTTGCTTGGTCCGGGTTCCTACAATGAGCAGTTCTTC. As protein: CASSLLGPGSYNEQFF.

The chain links TRBV29-1 to TRBJ1-2; D possibly corresponds to TRBD1 (5 bases). In germline, CDR1 is SQVTM, CDR2 ANQGSEA. The V and J ends lost 0 bases and 4 bases respectively, with 9 bases between them. The CDR3 is 13 residues long. The CDR3 sequence: CSVEDLGAYGYTF. CDR3 DNA sequence: TGCAGCGTTGAAGATTTAGGGGCCTATGGCTACACCTTC.